The clone carrying this T cell receptor (beta chain) has just a few counts. The antigen is not known. TCRdb reanalysed the RT-PCR reads using MiXCR and keeps one entry per CDR3 protein. This table holds about 520,000 distinct CDR3 sequences, about 25% found once. V shed 5 bases, J shed 0 bases, and the junction held 4 bases outside the gene matches. CDR1 and CDR2 (germline): ENHRY, SYGVKD. This CDR3 contains 15 residues. These data come from a study of response to subunit inactivated influenza vaccine. Study conclusions and caveats: Each seasonal influenza vaccination, the authors suggested, recruits few new T cells.

This chain links TRBV10-3 with TRBJ2-3, with 8 bases identical to TRBD1. Sequences were derived from CD4+ T cells sorted from PBMCs, sampled about 5 days after vaccination. This TCR came from a man in his fifties or sixties who received an inactivated influenza vaccine. This chain's CDR3 is CAISSGQASTDTQYF. The CDR3 DNA is TGTGCCATCAGTTCGGGACAGGCTAGCACAGATACGCAGTATTTT.